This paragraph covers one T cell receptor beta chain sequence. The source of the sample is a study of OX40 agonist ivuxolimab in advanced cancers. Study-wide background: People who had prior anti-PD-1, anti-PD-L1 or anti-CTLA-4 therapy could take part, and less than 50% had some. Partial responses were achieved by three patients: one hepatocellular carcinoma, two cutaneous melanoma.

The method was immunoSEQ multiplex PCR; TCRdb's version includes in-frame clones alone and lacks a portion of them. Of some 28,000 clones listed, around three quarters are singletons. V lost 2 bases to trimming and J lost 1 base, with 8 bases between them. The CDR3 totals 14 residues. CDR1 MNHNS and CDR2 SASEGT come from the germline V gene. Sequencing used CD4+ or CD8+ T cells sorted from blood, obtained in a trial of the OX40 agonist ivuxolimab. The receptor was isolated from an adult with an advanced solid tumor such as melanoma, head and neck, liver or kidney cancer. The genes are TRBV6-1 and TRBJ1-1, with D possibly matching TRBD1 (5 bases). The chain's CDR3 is CASSEWGSNTEAFF. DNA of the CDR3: TGTGCCAGCAGTGAATGGGGGTCGAACACTGAAGCTTTCTTT.